A selection of T cell receptor beta chains follows, all from one sample in a study of Ad26.COV2.S vaccination and SARS-CoV-2 variants. Clones were read by immunoSEQ multiplex PCR, and TCRdb kept only the in-frame ones, dropping some. The sample has 200,000 to 250,000 clones, over 75% seen once. This specimen consisted of peripheral blood, obtained in a trial of Ad26.COV2.S vaccine versus placebo. These receptors came from a person aged 18-65 years who received the Ad26.COV2.S COVID-19 vaccine or a placebo. Each CDR3 is given with its conserved first and last residue. D genes are given only for firm matches. Clone size is stated in some rows and not others, as once, few, many or a class when expanded.

D gene	V gene	clone size	J gene	CDR3 protein	CDR3 DNA
TRBD2	TRBV28	.	TRBJ2-7	CASSPASSGRAPYEQYF	TGTGCCAGCAGTCCAGCTTCTAGCGGGAGGGCCCCCTACGAGCAGTACTTC
.	TRBV19	.	TRBJ2-1	CASSNGRWNEQFF	TGTGCCAGTAGTAACGGACGGTGGAATGAGCAGTTCTTC
.	TRBV11-2	.	TRBJ2-3	CASSLILGGKGRTDTQYF	TGTGCCAGCAGCTTAATCTTAGGCGGGAAGGGGAGGACAGATACGCAGTATTTT
.	TRBV13	.	TRBJ1-3	CASSSSGWSGNTIYF	TGTGCCAGCAGCTCCTCGGGTTGGTCTGGAAACACCATATATTTT
.	TRBV27	.	TRBJ2-3	CASSPSQGYLTDTQYF	TGTGCCAGCAGTCCATCACAGGGCTATCTCACAGATACGCAGTATTTT
.	TRBV7-9	.	TRBJ1-6	CASSLGADYSPLHF	TGTGCCAGCAGCTTAGGGGCAGATTATTCACCCCTCCACTTT
.	TRBV6-2/TRBV6-3	.	TRBJ2-5	CASSYDEEGMQETQYF	TGTGCCAGCAGTTACGATGAGGAGGGGATGCAAGAGACCCAGTACTTC
.	TRBV6-6	.	TRBJ1-5	CASSQNRVSDQPQHF	TGTGCCAGCAGCCAAAACAGGGTAAGCGATCAGCCCCAGCATTTT
.	TRBV6-5	.	TRBJ2-7	CASSPPHREPYEQYF	TGTGCCAGCAGTCCCCCGCACAGGGAACCCTACGAGCAGTACTTC
.	TRBV28	.	TRBJ2-5	CASRMEGRETQYF	TGTGCCAGCCGGATGGAGGGGAGAGAGACCCAGTACTTC
TRBD1	TRBV11-2	few	TRBJ1-3	CASSATGSLNTIYF	TGTGCCAGCAGCGCGACAGGGTCTTTGAACACCATATATTTT
TRBD2	TRBV10-3	.	TRBJ2-3	CAISGRTSGRGGTDTQYF	TGTGCCATCAGTGGGAGGACTAGCGGGAGAGGTGGCACAGATACGCAGTATTTT
.	TRBV7-2	.	TRBJ1-4	CASSSRQGIGKLFF	TGTGCCAGCTCCTCGAGGCAGGGGATCGGAAAACTGTTTTTT
.	TRBV9	.	TRBJ2-3	CASSVEGVSTDTQYF	TGTGCCAGCAGCGTAGAAGGGGTGAGCACAGATACGCAGTATTTT
TRBD1	TRBV7-8	.	TRBJ1-1	CAGGTDRGLNTEAFF	TGTGCCGGCGGTACCGACAGGGGGCTGAACACTGAAGCTTTCTTT
.	TRBV19	.	TRBJ1-2	CATRGGTGYGYTF	TGTGCCACTCGGGGGGGGACGGGCTATGGCTACACCTTC
.	TRBV4-2	.	TRBJ2-1	CASSQERGSSSYNEQFF	TGTGCCAGCAGCCAAGAAAGGGGATCAAGCTCCTACAATGAGCAGTTCTTC
TRBD2	TRBV7-8	.	TRBJ2-3	CASSFWAPGLAVLSTDTQYF	TGTGCCAGCAGCTTTTGGGCCCCGGGACTAGCGGTCTTAAGCACAGATACGCAGTATTTT